A single sample gave rise to the 28 T cell receptor beta chains below, sequenced in a study of cytomegalovirus exposure and HLA in healthy donors. PCR involved 60 Vbeta and 13 Jbeta primers. Assay: immunoSEQ multiplex PCR; the TCRdb copy retains only in-frame clones and omits some. The sample shows roughly 100,000 clones, 78% of them seen only once. Input material: PBMCs. Source of these receptors: a male donor in good health and CMV-seronegative.

V and J are TRBV9 and TRBJ2-3; tentatively, D is TRBD2 (5 bases). Germline V gene sequence: CDR1 SGDLS, CDR2 YYNGEE. Trimming took off 3 bases at V and 5 bases at J, with 22 bases between the two ends. The CDR3 has 17 amino acids. Written as DNA, the CDR3 is TGTGCCAGCAGCGCCGCCGGGAAGCGGACTGCTAAAGATACGCAGTATTTT. Translating it yields CASSAAGKRTAKDTQYF.

This clone has just a few counts. The V gene is TRBV4-2, the J gene TRBJ2-2; D unclear. This CDR3 has 17 residues. Germline values: CDR1 LGHNA, CDR2 YNFKEQ. The germline V and J ends were trimmed by 4 bases and 0 bases, with 15 bases remaining between them. In DNA form, the CDR3 reads TGTGCCAGCAGCCGTCCCTCGACAAACGCGAACACCGGGGAGCTGTTTTTT. It encodes CASSRPSTNANTGELFF.

This chain connects TRBV5-1 to TRBJ2-7, with 8 bases matching TRBD1. Per the germline V gene, CDR1 is SGHRS and CDR2 is YFSETQ. The CDR3 covers 17 residues. The J segment lost 1 base and the V segment lost 0 bases, leaving 9 bases of the junction unmatched. The CDR3 DNA reads as TGCGCCAGCAGCTTGGCCTCCTCCCGGGACAGGTCCTACGAGCAGTACTTC. Its protein is CASSLASSRDRSYEQYF. Full variable domain (missing parts from reference TRBV5-1 and TRBJ2-7): KAGVTQTPRYLIKTRGQQVTLSCSPISGHRSVSWYQQTPGQGLQFLFEYFSETQRNKGNFPGRFSGRQFSNSRSEMNVSTLELGDSALYLCASSLASSRDRSYEQYFGPGTRLTVT.

The chain has TRBV10-3 and TRBJ2-3, with TRBD2 matching 9 bases. With 10 bases clipped from V and 2 bases from J, the junction kept 10 bases outside the gene matches. The CDR3 has 15 residues. Per germline, CDR1 ENHRY and CDR2 SYGVKD. CDR3 sequence: CATMTSGAYTDTQYF. Here the CDR3 DNA reads TGTGCCACCATGACTAGCGGAGCTTACACAGATACGCAGTATTTT.

CDR3 bases: TGCAGGGGGCAGGGTAGAGGTGAAGCTTTCTTT. This translates into CRGQGRGEAFF. The gene calls are TRBV20-1 and TRBJ1-1, with a weak D call TRBD1 (5 bases). This CDR3 is 11 amino acids long. Germline lookup yields CDR1 DFQATT and CDR2 SNEGSKA (reference sequence).

The chain recombines TRBV30 with TRBJ2-1, with 13 bases that match TRBD2. CDR1 and CDR2 from the germline V gene are GTSNPN and SVGIG (reference sequence). The J segment lost 8 bases and the V segment lost 5 bases, leaving 9 bases of the junction unmatched. This CDR3 is 15 amino acids long. DNA for the CDR3: TGTGCCTGGCGTATCGGACTAGCGGGAGCCTATGAGCAGTTCTTC. This translates into CAWRIGLAGAYEQFF.

This chain links TRBV6-5 with TRBJ2-5; weak D call: TRBD1 (5 bases). The J call may be mistaken, given a closer DNA end match to TRBJ2-7. Germline CDR1 is MNHEY and CDR2 is SVGAGI. CDR3 length: 15 residues. The CDR3 here is CASSPTNRQLYEQYF. Here the CDR3 DNA reads TGTGCCAGCAGCCCCACTAATCGACAGCTCTACGAGCAGTACTTC.

This clone was picked up a small number of times. The gene calls are TRBV30 and TRBJ1-5, with D possibly TRBD1 on 5 matching bases. The CDR3 loop spans 15 amino acids. Between the trimmed V and J ends, which lost 0 bases and 4 bases, there was a span of 13 bases. Germline CDR1 GTSNPN, CDR2 SVGIG (reference sequence). CDR3 protein: CAWSVIWGVNQPQHF. The CDR3 DNA is TGTGCCTGGAGTGTAATTTGGGGGGTGAATCAGCCCCAGCATTTT.

The chain recombines TRBV4-1 with TRBJ2-7, with TRBD2 identical over 9 bases. Trimming cost V 2 bases and J 4 bases; bases outside gene matches: 9. The CDR3 sequence is 16 residues long. CDR1 and CDR2 (germline): MGHRA, YSYEKL. The CDR3 region has the DNA TGCGCCAGCAGCCAATCCGGGACTAGCCCCGTTTACGAGCAGTACTTC. Translating gives CASSQSGTSPVYEQYF.

The chain combines TRBV28 with TRBJ2-7; 9 nucleotides line up with TRBD1. The CDR3 is made up of 15 amino acids. The germline CDR1 and CDR2 sequences are MDHEN and SYDVKM. V lost 6 bases and J lost 4; bases outside the gene matches: 10. The CDR3, as DNA: TGTGCCAGCAGCCACGGACAGGGGCGTCAGTACGAGCAGTACTTC. As protein: CASSHGQGRQYEQYF.

This rearrangement joins TRBV27 to TRBJ2-1; TRBD2 matches at 8 bases. The CDR3 is made up of 14 amino acids. The ends lost 6 bases at V and 4 bases at J; junction bases unmatched: 5. Germline CDR1 MNHEY, CDR2 SMNVEV (reference sequence). The CDR3 DNA is TGTGCCAGCAGAAAAGCGGGAGAATACAATGAGCAGTTCTTC. Amino acids: CASRKAGEYNEQFF.

The chain links TRBV13 to TRBJ2-7; 7 bases align to TRBD1. J was trimmed by 0 bases and V by 0 bases; bases with no gene match: 5. Germline V CDR1 and CDR2: PRHDT, FYEKMQ (reference sequence). This CDR3 has 16 amino acids. CDR3 sequence reads: CASSLGRGQSSYEQYF. CDR3 DNA sequence: TGTGCCAGCAGCTTAGGCAGGGGACAGAGCTCCTACGAGCAGTACTTC.

The chain joins TRBV28 to TRBJ1-1, with a tentative D call TRBD1 (6 bases). Trimming shortened V by 7 bases and J by 4 bases, and 16 bases separated the two germline ends. Germline loops: CDR1 MDHEN, CDR2 SYDVKM. CDR3 size: 14 residues. CDR3 coding DNA: TGTGCCAGCACCTTACAAGAGGGGGTCACTGAAGCTTTCTTT. It translates to CASTLQEGVTEAFF.

The V gene is TRBV10-1, the J gene TRBJ2-7, with 11 bases fitting TRBD1. The V gene's germline CDR1 is WNHNN and CDR2 SYGVQD (reference sequence). V was pared by 11 bases and J by 5 bases, with 17 bases of the junction left unmatched. The CDR3 covers 16 residues. The CDR3 DNA follows: TGCGCCCCCATACCCCAACCCGGACAGGGGGCGCACGAGCAGTACTTC. Translating it yields CAPIPQPGQGAHEQYF.

The chain couples TRBV19 to TRBJ1-5; no firm D call. CDR3 size: 13 residues. Trimming took off 7 bases at V and 3 bases at J, with 10 bases between the two ends. Germline lookup yields CDR1 LNHDA and CDR2 SQIVND (reference sequence). CDR3 residues: CASTWSHNQPQHF. The DNA of the CDR3 is TGTGCCAGTACTTGGAGCCACAATCAGCCCCAGCATTTT.

The chain couples TRBV5-6 to TRBJ2-7, with a possible D match to TRBD2 (5 bases). V was pared by 4 bases and J by 3 bases, with 8 bases between. This CDR3 has 12 amino acids. CDR1 and CDR2 from the germline V gene are SGHDT and YYEEEE. CDR3 loop: CASSRTDYEQYF. CDR3 DNA sequence: TGTGCCAGCAGCAGGACTGACTACGAGCAGTACTTC.

The genes are TRBV27 and TRBJ2-5, with D tentatively TRBD2 (5 bases). The end of the DNA aligns better with TRBJ2-7, so the J call may be wrong. This CDR3 comprises 15 residues. In germline, CDR1 is MNHEY, CDR2 SMNVEV (reference sequence). Here the CDR3 DNA reads TGTGCCAGCAGTTCCCCAGGACTGGAAACCTACGAGCAGTACTTC. It yields the protein CASSSPGLETYEQYF.

This chain connects TRBV5-1 to TRBJ2-2; TRBD2 aligns across 9 bases. CDR1 is SGHRS, CDR2 YFSETQ, per germline. This CDR3 spans 17 amino acids. The V gene end was trimmed by 4 bases and the J gene end by 0 bases; junction bases not matched to a gene: 7. DNA of the CDR3: TGCGCCAGCAGCCTGAGGAGCGGGAGGACGAACACCGGGGAGCTGTTTTTT. Translated: CASSLRSGRTNTGELFF.

This chain joins TRBV5-1 and TRBJ2-1; the D is unclear. The germline CDR1 and CDR2 sequences are SGHRS and YFSETQ. The CDR3 is made up of 14 amino acids. Trimming shortened V by 4 bases and J by 8 bases, and 16 bases separated the two germline ends. The CDR3 DNA reads TGCGCCAGCAGCCCCCAGGCTATCAACGATGAGCAGTTCTTC. This translates into CASSPQAINDEQFF.

V and J are TRBV28 and TRBJ2-2; 9 bases are shared with TRBD1. V trimming: 7 bases; J trimming: 10 bases; junction bases outside the gene matches: 13. This CDR3 region has 15 residues. The germline V gene has CDR1 MDHEN and CDR2 SYDVKM. The DNA for the CDR3 is TGTGCCAGCACCAACCCTCGAGGACAGGGGTTGGAGCTGTTTTTT. Residues: CASTNPRGQGLELFF.

This chain joins TRBV15 and TRBJ2-5; D is perhaps TRBD1 (5 bases). CDR1 is LNHNV and CDR2 is YYDKDF in the germline V gene (reference sequence). Trimming left V 0 bases short and J 2 bases short, with 13 bases between. The CDR3 is 16 amino acids. CDR3 in amino acids: CATSRDGGRQQETQYF. As DNA, the CDR3 is TGTGCCACCAGCAGAGACGGCGGCAGACAGCAAGAGACCCAGTACTTC.

CDR3 loop: CASSQRVLAGTYEQYF. Written as DNA, the CDR3 is TGTGCCAGCTCACAAAGGGTCTTAGCGGGGACCTACGAGCAGTACTTC. This chain uses TRBV18 with TRBJ2-7; 8 bases align to TRBD2. The V gene's germline CDR1 is KGHSH and CDR2 LQKENI. The trim removed 4 bases at V and 2 bases at J, leaving 10 bases unmatched. The CDR3 is 16 residues long.

V gene TRBV29-1 combines with J gene TRBJ2-3; a possible D gene is TRBD1 (5 bases). V was trimmed by 6 bases and J by 3 bases, leaving 10 bases between them. The germline gives CDR1 SQVTM, CDR2 ANQGSEA. The CDR3 has 12 residues. CDR3 nucleotide sequence: TGCAGCGTCGAGTCAGGGACAGATACGCAGTATTTT. Translating gives CSVESGTDTQYF.

V and J are TRBV9 and TRBJ2-3; TRBD2 agrees at 7 bases. The CDR3 sequence is 15 residues long. The V gene end was trimmed by 4 bases and the J gene end by 4 bases; junction bases not matched to a gene: 9. Looked up from germline, CDR1 is SGDLS and CDR2 is YYNGEE. The CDR3 DNA reads TGTGCCAGCAGCCCTAGGTGGGGAGGGCCAGATACGCAGTATTTT. Translating it yields CASSPRWGGPDTQYF.

J is TRBJ2-5 and V is TRBV7-9; TRBD1 matches 7 bases. The CDR3 has 17 amino acids. The germline gives CDR1 SEHNR, CDR2 FQNEAQ (reference sequence). V shed 2 bases, J shed 2 bases, and the junction held 11 bases outside the gene matches. Here the CDR3 reads CASSLNPGQAPQETQYF. CDR3 in DNA: TGTGCCAGCAGCTTAAACCCCGGACAGGCGCCTCAAGAGACCCAGTACTTC. Complete variable domain (other parts from reference TRBV7-9 and TRBJ2-5): DTGVSQNPRHKITKRGQNVTFRCDPISEHNRLYWYRQTLGQGPEFLTYFQNEAQLEKSRLLSDRFSAERPKGSFSTLEIQRTEQGDSAMYLCASSLNPGQAPQETQYFGPGTRLLVL.

For the CDR3, the DNA is TGTGCCAGCAGCGGGACTAGTCAAGATACGCAGTATTTT. As protein: CASSGTSQDTQYF. The chain employs TRBV5-4 and TRBJ2-3; 8 bases are shared with TRBD2. The CDR3 length is 13 residues. Germline trimming cut 4 bases from V and 5 bases from J; bases unmatched to any gene: 3. Germline loops: CDR1 SGHNT, CDR2 YYREEE (reference sequence).

V and J are TRBV30 and TRBJ2-3; 13 positions agree with TRBD2. The V and J ends lost 0 bases and 6 bases, in that order; junction bases with no gene match: 9. There are 17 residues in the CDR3. Germline V gene lookup returns CDR1 GTSNPN and CDR2 SVGIG (reference sequence). The CDR3 region has the DNA TGTGCCTGGAGTGTATCCAGGACTAGCGGGAGTGAGGATACGCAGTATTTT. It is translated as CAWSVSRTSGSEDTQYF. The full variable domain, in which reference TRBV30 and TRBJ2-3 provide the parts outside the CDR3, is SQTIHQWPATLVQPVGSPLSLECTVEGTSNPNLYWYRQAAGRGLQLLFYSVGIGQISSEVPQNLSASRPQDRQFILSSKKLLLSDSGFYLCAWSVSRTSGSEDTQYFGPGTRLTVL.

The V gene is TRBV13, the J gene TRBJ1-1; D may be TRBD1 (6 bases). V shed 0 bases and J shed 6 bases, with 11 bases lying between them. Germline loops: CDR1 PRHDT, CDR2 FYEKMQ (reference sequence). The CDR3 is made up of 14 amino acids. The CDR3 DNA reads TGTGCCAGCAGCTTAGGAGGCGGGGGCGCTGAAGCTTTCTTT. This translates into CASSLGGGGAEAFF.